Shown below are 16 T cell receptor beta chains from a single sample sequenced in a study of CD8 T cells in Susac syndrome. RNA, at roughly 0.5 to 1 ug, was reverse transcribed with random hexamers. Using its own MiXCR run on the immunoSEQ multiplex PCR reads, TCRdb lists one record per CDR3 protein. Here the sample spans about 76,000 distinct CDR3 sequences, approximately 94% being singletons. Sequencing was done on a sample of CD8+ T cells from PBMCs. The receptor source for this set is a human donor with Susac syndrome.

This chain links TRBV7-9 with TRBJ2-7; TRBD1 is a possible D gene (5 bases). Trimming shortened V by 5 bases and J by 5 bases, and 16 bases separated the two germline ends. The CDR3 has 14 amino acids. Germline values: CDR1 SEHNR, CDR2 FQNEAQ (reference sequence). CDR3 region: CASSLRRQSDEQYF. The CDR3 region has the DNA TGTGCCAGCAGCCTAAGGAGACAGTCGGACGAGCAGTACTTC.

This clonotype was counted only a few times. The chain joins TRBV7-2 to TRBJ2-1; D is possibly TRBD1 (6 bases). The V gene lost 8 bases and the J gene lost 2 bases, with 10 bases spanning the gap. The CDR3 sequence is 13 residues long. Per the germline V gene, CDR1 is SGHTA and CDR2 is FQGNSA. The CDR3 DNA reads TGTGCCAGCGGCAGGACAGCCTACAATGAGCAGTTCTTC. Its protein product is CASGRTAYNEQFF.

The chain couples TRBV12-3 or TRBV12-4 to TRBJ1-6, with no clear D. Deletions cut 4 bases from V and 2 bases from J, with 15 bases between. This CDR3 is built from 17 residues. In nucleotides, the CDR3 is TGTGCCAGCAGTTCCAGACGAGGAAGCCCCTATAATTCACCCCTCCACTTT. Protein: CASSSRRGSPYNSPLHF.

This chain uses TRBV20-1 with TRBJ1-1; the D gene is possibly TRBD1 (5 bases). CDR3 size: 16 residues. Trimming pared 0 bases from V and 3 bases from J, leaving 17 bases between. Germline V gene sequence: CDR1 DFQATT, CDR2 SNEGSKA (reference sequence). In DNA form, the CDR3 reads TGCAGTGCTAGAGACCAGGGTAAGCAACCCTACACTGAAGCTTTCTTT. Translating it yields CSARDQGKQPYTEAFF.

This chain uses TRBV9 with TRBJ1-3, with D unclear. There are 14 residues in the CDR3. V was clipped by 2 bases and J by 2 bases, with 8 bases between them. Per germline, CDR1 SGDLS and CDR2 YYNGEE. CDR3 sequence: CASSVSGTGNTIYF. The CDR3 bases are TGTGCCAGCAGCGTCTCCGGAACTGGAAACACCATATATTTT.

The chain employs TRBV7-9 and TRBJ1-2, with D perhaps matching TRBD1 (5 bases). The length of the CDR3 is 14 residues. V shed 0 bases and J shed 11 bases, with 16 bases lying between them. Germline V gene data show CDR1 as SEHNR and CDR2 as FQNEAQ (reference sequence). CDR3 residues: CASSLAGQSGGYTF. CDR3 sequence (DNA): TGTGCCAGCAGCTTAGCCGGACAAAGCGGGGGTTACACCTTC.

The rearrangement links TRBV2 to TRBJ1-1, with D maybe TRBD1 (5 bases). This CDR3 is built from 13 residues. Germline assignment: CDR1 SNHLY and CDR2 FYNNEI. V was clipped by 8 bases and J by 5 bases, with 15 bases between them. The CDR3 sequence: CASGAGLGTEAFF. CDR3 coding DNA: TGTGCCAGCGGGGCGGGTCTTGGGACTGAAGCTTTCTTT.

The chain couples TRBV2 to TRBJ1-2; a weak D match, TRBD1 (5 bases). The V end was cut by 10 bases, the J end by 4 bases, with 13 bases between. This CDR3 is built from 12 residues. Germline CDR1 is SNHLY and CDR2 is FYNNEI. The CDR3 DNA sequence: TGTGCCACCCCAGGGAACTTCTATGGCTACACCTTC. Its translation is CATPGNFYGYTF.

V is TRBV28 and J is TRBJ1-2; TRBD1 might be the D (6 bases). V dropped 7 bases and J dropped 6 bases, with 24 bases sitting between them. This CDR3 has 16 residues. Germline CDR1 and CDR2: MDHEN and SYDVKM. The CDR3 sequence is CASTDRGGRLRDGYTF. The CDR3 DNA is TGTGCCAGCACCGACAGAGGGGGGCGCCTCCGGGATGGCTACACCTTC.

This chain uses TRBV6-1 with TRBJ1-5; no clear D gene. V lost 6 bases and J lost 3, with 6 bases in between. CDR1 is MNHNS, CDR2 SASEGT, per germline. This CDR3 has 12 residues. CDR3 in amino acids: CASRVINQPQHF. The CDR3 DNA sequence: TGTGCCAGCAGGGTTATCAATCAGCCCCAGCATTTT.

The CDR3 loop is CASSQAYNEQFF. The CDR3 region has the DNA TGTGCCAGCAGCCAAGCCTACAATGAGCAGTTCTTC. V usage is TRBV4-2 and J usage is TRBJ2-1; D unresolved. The CDR3 covers 12 residues. The V and J ends lost 1 base and 2 bases respectively, with 0 bases between them. CDR1 is LGHNA, CDR2 YNFKEQ, per germline.

The chain couples TRBV7-9 to TRBJ1-3, with D possibly being TRBD1 (5 bases). V dropped 4 bases and J dropped 4 bases, with 14 bases sitting between them. Germline V gene data show CDR1 as SEHNR and CDR2 as FQNEAQ (reference sequence). The length of the CDR3 is 15 residues. CDR3 residues: CASSSPGTVGNTIYF. The DNA of the CDR3 is TGTGCCAGCAGCTCACCCGGGACTGTAGGAAACACCATATATTTT.

The gene calls are TRBV11-2 and TRBJ2-1; D is perhaps TRBD1 or TRBD2 (6 bases each). The ends were cut back, 4 bases at V and 5 bases at J, with 18 bases in the middle. The CDR3 contains 16 residues. Germline loops: CDR1 SGHAT, CDR2 FQNNGV. In DNA, the CDR3 is TGTGCCAGCAGCTCAGGGGCGGGACCCATAAACAATGAGCAGTTCTTC. Translating it yields CASSSGAGPINNEQFF.

This chain connects TRBV5-4 to TRBJ2-2; 7 nucleotides align to TRBD1. V lost 4 bases and J lost 4; bases outside the gene matches: 4. The CDR3 sequence is 14 residues long. In germline, CDR1 is SGHNT, CDR2 YYREEE (reference sequence). DNA of the CDR3: TGTGCCAGCAGCGGCACAGGGGTCACCGGGGAGCTGTTTTTT. Protein product: CASSGTGVTGELFF.

CDR3 amino acids: CASSYASRTGELFF. CDR3 nucleotides: TGTGCCAGCAGTTACGCATCGAGGACCGGGGAGCTGTTTTTT. The V and J genes are TRBV6-2 or TRBV6-3 and TRBJ2-2, with D uncertain. Looked up from germline, CDR1 is MNHEY and CDR2 is SVGEGT. V was shortened by 2 bases and J by 5 bases, with 9 bases between the two germline ends. The CDR3 covers 14 residues.

This sequence joins TRBV5-1 and TRBJ2-1; D gene ambiguous. Trimming pared 2 bases from V and 0 bases from J, leaving 9 bases between. Germline V gene sequence: CDR1 SGHRS, CDR2 YFSETQ. The CDR3 has 15 residues. CDR3 in DNA: TGCGCCAGCAGCTTAGGCGCGAGCTCCTACAATGAGCAGTTCTTC. It encodes CASSLGASSYNEQFF. Based on the CDR3 plus reference TRBV5-1 and TRBJ2-1, the full variable domain is KAGVTQTPRYLIKTRGQQVTLSCSPISGHRSVSWYQQTPGQGLQFLFEYFSETQRNKGNFPGRFSGRQFSNSRSEMNVSTLELGDSALYLCASSLGASSYNEQFFGPGTRLTVL.